This TCR beta chain was identified during a study of blood T cell repertoires in COVID-19. Participant age was roughly 18 to 90 years, and participants resided in about two dozen US areas. Researchers sorted participants into cohorts using their self-reported clinical history. This clone was seen a handful of times. Trimming removed 2 bases at V and 0 bases at J, with 10 bases between. Germline CDR1 is SGHDN and CDR2 is FVKESK. The CDR3 totals 15 residues. Repertoires were generated with immunoSEQ multiplex PCR, while TCRdb's copy carries only in-frame clones and drops some. The sample lists about 260,000 clones, 84% seen once, with about 4% in the top ten.

The receptor comes from a man aged 25-45 years with acute COVID-19. The chain uses TRBV14 and TRBJ1-1; D may be TRBD1 (5 bases). The sequenced material came from PBMCs or T cells enriched from blood (not recorded which). CDR3: CASSQRTLLNTEAFF. The CDR3 coding sequence is TGTGCCAGCAGCCAAAGGACACTATTGAACACTGAAGCTTTCTTT.